Below are 26 T cell receptor beta chains sequenced from a single sample in a study of T cell responses to AZD1222 COVID-19 vaccine. Measured with immunoSEQ multiplex PCR; TCRdb has only the in-frame clones, and not every one. The repertoire holds tens of thousands of clones, around nine tenths seen once, with 13% in the top ten. Sequences were derived from peripheral blood, sampled on day 0 of AZD1222 vaccination. These receptors all stem from an adult in good health.

V gene TRBV7-2 combines with J gene TRBJ1-6; no firm D call. The CDR3 totals 15 residues. The germline V and J ends were trimmed by 1 base and 7 bases, with 11 bases remaining between them. CDR1 is SGHTA, CDR2 FQGNSA, per germline. The CDR3 bases are TGTGCCAGCAGCTTAGGTTCAGCAAGGAATTCACCCCTCCACTTT. Its protein is CASSLGSARNSPLHF.

The chain has TRBV10-3 and TRBJ2-7; possible D gene TRBD2, 5 bases. Germline lookup yields CDR1 ENHRY and CDR2 SYGVKD. Deletions cut 2 bases from V and 2 bases from J, with 16 bases between. This CDR3 has 16 residues. In DNA, the CDR3 is TGTGCCATCAGTGAGCCCACCGGGGAAACACCCTACGAGCAGTACTTC. This codes for CAISEPTGETPYEQYF.

The chain has TRBV7-2 and TRBJ1-5; possible D gene TRBD1, 5 bases. The CDR3 totals 14 residues. Deletions cut 3 bases from V and 5 bases from J, with 11 bases between. Per germline, CDR1 SGHTA and CDR2 FQGNSA. The CDR3 DNA sequence: TGTGCCAGCAGCTTCGGGGGTGAGGATCAGCCCCAGCATTTT. Its translation: CASSFGGEDQPQHF.

Only one count was recorded for this clone. This sequence joins TRBV5-1 and TRBJ2-2; D uncertain. There are 13 residues in the CDR3. Looked up from germline, CDR1 is SGHRS and CDR2 is YFSETQ. The ends were cut back, 1 base at V and 4 bases at J, with 5 bases in the middle. The CDR3, as DNA: TGCGCCAGCAGCTTGAGCGTCACCGGGGAGCTGTTTTTT. This encodes CASSLSVTGELFF.

The V call is TRBV5-4, the J call TRBJ2-5; tentatively, D is TRBD2 (7 bases). This CDR3 spans 15 amino acids. The germline V gene has CDR1 SGHNT and CDR2 YYREEE (reference sequence). V lost 4 bases and J lost 5, with 18 bases in between. CDR3 in amino acids: CASSPMGGGGETQYF. Written as DNA, the CDR3 is TGTGCCAGCAGCCCTATGGGGGGGGGCGGGGAGACCCAGTACTTC.

This clone was found once. The gene calls are TRBV7-9 and TRBJ1-2; D is possibly TRBD1 (6 bases). This CDR3 is built from 13 residues. Trimming stripped 5 bases from V and 3 bases from J, with 10 bases between. The V gene's germline CDR1 is SEHNR and CDR2 FQNEAQ (reference sequence). The CDR3 loop is CASSRTEDYGYTF. CDR3 nucleotide sequence: TGTGCCAGCAGCAGGACAGAAGACTATGGCTACACCTTC. Drawing the rest from reference TRBV7-9 and TRBJ1-2, the complete variable domain is DTGVSQNPRHKITKRGQNVTFRCDPISEHNRLYWYRQTLGQGPEFLTYFQNEAQLEKSRLLSDRFSAERPKGSFSTLEIQRTEQGDSAMYLCASSRTEDYGYTFGSGTRLTVV.

The table lists this clone with a few counts. The chain is built from TRBV2 and TRBJ2-7; 14 bases agree with TRBD2. The CDR3 runs to 14 residues. Germline V gene data show CDR1 as SNHLY and CDR2 as FYNNEI. Losses at the gene ends were 3 bases for V and 7 bases for J; bases not matched to a gene: 2. The CDR3 bases are TGTGCCAGCAGTGAGGGACTAGCGGGGGCGGAGCAGTACTTC. Translation gives CASSEGLAGAEQYF.

V and J are TRBV3-1 (or the pseudogene TRBV3-2) and TRBJ2-1, with 11 bases fitting TRBD2. V trimming: 2 bases; J trimming: 2 bases; junction bases outside the gene matches: 2. This CDR3 comprises 16 residues. Germline V lookup: CDR1 LGHDT, CDR2 YNNKEL (reference sequence). For the CDR3, the DNA is TGTGCCAGCAGCCAACTAGCGGGGGGCCCCTACAATGAGCAGTTCTTC. Translating gives CASSQLAGGPYNEQFF.

This clone has a handful of counts. The CDR3 coding sequence is TGTGCCAGCAGCGCCCGGGACGCGAACACTGAAGCTTTCTTT. It yields the protein CASSARDANTEAFF. The chain is built from TRBV4-2 and TRBJ1-1; a possible D gene is TRBD1 (5 bases). This CDR3 is built from 14 residues. Germline CDR1 LGHNA, CDR2 YNFKEQ. Trimming pared 5 bases from V and 1 base from J, leaving 11 bases between.

The chain is built from TRBV7-2 and TRBJ2-2; D not resolved. This CDR3 is built from 14 residues. V shed 3 bases and J shed 3 bases, with 8 bases lying between them. Germline CDR1 is SGHTA and CDR2 is FQGNSA. The CDR3 DNA is TGTGCCAGCAGCTTTGCCCGGGACACCGGGGAGCTGTTTTTT. This sequence encodes CASSFARDTGELFF.

The rearrangement links TRBV7-2 to TRBJ2-3; 7 nucleotides agree with TRBD2. This CDR3 has 15 amino acids. In germline, CDR1 is SGHTA, CDR2 FQGNSA. The ends lost 5 bases at V and 5 bases at J; junction bases unmatched: 10. CDR3 nucleotides: TGTGCCAGCAGCCCCGCCCCGGGGGGAGAAGATACGCAGTATTTT. The encoded protein is CASSPAPGGEDTQYF.

The V and J genes are TRBV7-2 and TRBJ1-1; 10 positions agree with TRBD1. The CDR3 runs to 15 residues. Germline V gene data show CDR1 as SGHTA and CDR2 as FQGNSA. Losses at the gene ends were 2 bases for V and 4 bases for J; bases not matched to a gene: 4. The CDR3 sequence: CASSLMRTGGTEAFF. DNA of the CDR3: TGTGCCAGCAGCTTAATGCGGACAGGGGGCACTGAAGCTTTCTTT.

In DNA, the CDR3 is TGTGCCAGCGGGGCAGGGGGCTTTAATCAGCCCCAGCATTTT. This gives the protein CASGAGGFNQPQHF. This chain uses TRBV6-5 with TRBJ1-5; TRBD1 matches at 8 bases. The V gene's germline CDR1 is MNHEY and CDR2 SVGAGI. The CDR3 is 14 residues long. J gave up 4 bases and V 8 bases, and 7 bases lay outside the gene matches.

This CDR3 reads CASSSFGPTSGGMQETQYF. The CDR3 bases are TGTGCCAGCAGCTCCTTTGGGCCGACTAGCGGGGGGATGCAAGAGACCCAGTACTTC. The J gene is TRBJ2-5, the V gene TRBV7-3; 13 bases are a match to TRBD2. The CDR3 extends over 19 amino acids. With 4 bases clipped from V and 2 bases from J, the junction kept 13 bases outside the gene matches. CDR1 SGHTA and CDR2 FQGTGA come from the germline V gene.

CDR3 in amino acids: CASSLERLNTQYF. Here the CDR3 DNA reads TGCGCCAGCAGCTTGGAGAGGCTGAATACGCAGTATTTT. The chain uses TRBV5-1 and TRBJ2-3; D is ambiguous. The CDR3 spans 13 residues. Looked up from germline, CDR1 is SGHRS and CDR2 is YFSETQ. Trimming stripped 0 bases from V and 7 bases from J, with 9 bases between.

The chain uses TRBV5-1 and TRBJ2-1; D ambiguous. V was clipped by 4 bases and J by 0 bases, with 11 bases between them. This CDR3 is 15 amino acids long. CDR1 SGHRS and CDR2 YFSETQ come from the germline V gene. CDR3: CASSLGSNSYNEQFF. The CDR3 DNA reads as TGCGCCAGCAGCCTTGGATCGAACTCCTACAATGAGCAGTTCTTC.

This clone turned up a few times. This chain joins TRBV6-2 or TRBV6-3 and TRBJ1-5; 9 nucleotides align to TRBD1. With 6 bases clipped from V and 6 bases from J, the junction kept 6 bases outside the gene matches. CDR3 size: 14 residues. Per germline, CDR1 MNHEY and CDR2 SVGEGT. The CDR3 region has the DNA TGTGCCAGCAGCCTCACAGGGGGCTTTCAGCCCCAGCATTTT. Translated, it gives CASSLTGGFQPQHF.

V gene TRBV5-4 combines with J gene TRBJ1-2; 7 nucleotides align to TRBD1. CDR1 SGHNT and CDR2 YYREEE come from the germline V gene (reference sequence). This CDR3 is built from 14 residues. With 4 bases clipped from V and 2 bases from J, the junction kept 5 bases outside the gene matches. CDR3 nucleotide sequence: TGTGCCAGCAGCCCCGGGACAGAAAACTATGGCTACACCTTC. Protein: CASSPGTENYGYTF. Full variable domain (missing parts from reference TRBV5-4 and TRBJ1-2): ETGVTQSPTHLIKTRGQQVTLRCSSQSGHNTVSWYQQALGQGPQFIFQYYREEENGRGNFPPRFSGLQFPNYSSELNVNALELDDSALYLCASSPGTENYGYTFGSGTRLTVV.

The chain uses TRBV7-3 and TRBJ2-3, with 10 bases fitting TRBD2. The CDR3 extends over 16 amino acids. Looked up from germline, CDR1 is SGHTA and CDR2 is FQGTGA. V trimming: 0 bases; J trimming: 3 bases; junction bases outside the gene matches: 3. The CDR3, as DNA: TGTGCCAGCAGCTTAACGGGGACTAGCGTTACAGATACGCAGTATTTT. It codes for CASSLTGTSVTDTQYF.

This chain connects TRBV28 to TRBJ2-7, with D unresolved. The CDR3 is 15 amino acids. V lost 6 bases and J lost 2, with 17 bases in between. In germline, CDR1 is MDHEN, CDR2 SYDVKM. The CDR3 DNA follows: TGTGCCAGCAGCATTACGGAGAGTTCGACCTACGAGCAGTACTTC. It is translated as CASSITESSTYEQYF.

This clone was detected only once. This chain uses TRBV19 with TRBJ2-1; 7 bases align to TRBD1. Losses at the gene ends were 5 bases for V and 5 bases for J; bases not matched to a gene: 6. Germline V gene lookup returns CDR1 LNHDA and CDR2 SQIVND (reference sequence). The CDR3 has 14 residues. The CDR3 bases are TGTGCCAGTAGTCGTCAGGGGGTTAACAATGAGCAGTTCTTC. As protein: CASSRQGVNNEQFF.

This rearrangement joins TRBV6-6 to TRBJ1-3, with D possibly TRBD1 on 5 matching bases. The CDR3 runs to 14 residues. Germline V gene lookup returns CDR1 MNHNY and CDR2 SVGAGI (reference sequence). V gave up 10 bases and J gave up 0 bases, with 13 bases separating them. CDR3 bases: TGTGCCACCTGGACACGCGACTCTGGAAACACCATATATTTT. Protein: CATWTRDSGNTIYF.

The chain is built from TRBV18 and TRBJ1-2; D not certain. CDR3 length: 14 amino acids. V was pared by 5 bases and J by 2 bases, with 12 bases between. Germline lookup yields CDR1 KGHSH and CDR2 LQKENI. The DNA for the CDR3 is TGTGCCAGCTCATCGGGAGCGGCGAACTATGGCTACACCTTC. Protein: CASSSGAANYGYTF.

The DNA of the CDR3 is TGTGCCAGCAGAAGAACAGAGTACACCGGGGAGCTGTTTTTT. Translating it yields CASRRTEYTGELFF. V gene TRBV9 combines with J gene TRBJ2-2, with no clear D. Germline V CDR1 and CDR2: SGDLS, YYNGEE. V dropped 5 bases and J dropped 3 bases, with 11 bases sitting between them. The CDR3 consists of 14 residues.

This chain links TRBV5-1 with TRBJ1-1; D gene ambiguous. CDR3 length: 15 residues. With 0 bases removed from V and 2 bases from J, the gap between germline ends came to 11 bases. Germline V gene data show CDR1 as SGHRS and CDR2 as YFSETQ. The CDR3 sequence: CASSLEVIGNTEAFF. The CDR3, as DNA: TGCGCCAGCAGCTTGGAAGTTATTGGCAACACTGAAGCTTTCTTT.

This chain links TRBV11-2 with TRBJ1-5; 9 nucleotides line up with TRBD1. Losses at the gene ends were 4 bases for V and 5 bases for J; bases not matched to a gene: 6. This CDR3 has 15 residues. Germline V gene sequence: CDR1 SGHAT, CDR2 FQNNGV. CDR3 bases: TGTGCCAGCAGCTCAGGACAGGGGCCCCATCAGCCCCAGCATTTT. Translating gives CASSSGQGPHQPQHF.